This TCR beta chain derives from a study of cytomegalovirus exposure and HLA in healthy donors. Study-level information: Within an early data release were tens of millions of unique TCRs drawn from HLA-typed donors.

Vbeta (60) and Jbeta (13) primers were used in the PCR. Profiled with immunoSEQ multiplex PCR; TCRdb holds only in-frame clones, not every one. The profile covers about 110,000 clones, with 60% to 80% appearing a single time and 2% to 2.5% taken by the ten largest. Of note for this clone: Antigen: not known.

Findings of the study overall: For cytomegalovirus status, the classifier reportedly gave diagnoses with high specificity and sensitivity.

The sequenced sample consisted of PBMCs. This clonotype originated in a man aged 40-55 years in good health and CMV-seronegative.

The chain's CDR3 is CASSLGGIANQPQHF. The DNA for the CDR3 is TGTGCCAGCAGCTTAGGAGGTATAGCAAATCAGCCCCAGCATTTT. The chain joins TRBV11-2 to TRBJ1-5, with unresolved D. Germline V gene data show CDR1 as SGHAT and CDR2 as FQNNGV. This CDR3 contains 15 residues. Trimming took 1 base from V and 4 from J, leaving 11 bases between them.